The present T cell receptor (beta chain) was sequenced within a study of response to subunit inactivated influenza vaccine. Study-level findings and limits: Each seasonal influenza vaccination recruits few new T cells, the authors suggested.

Of note for this clonotype: The antigen is unknown.

TCRdb re-called the RT-PCR reads through MiXCR, storing one row per CDR3 protein. This repertoire shows roughly 500,000 distinct CDR3 sequences, approximately 15% found once; its top ten account for about 3%. CDR1 and CDR2 (germline): SGHDT, YYEEEE. The J segment lost 9 bases and the V segment lost 1 base, leaving 7 bases of the junction unmatched. This CDR3 is 14 amino acids long. V and J are TRBV5-6 and TRBJ2-7; 10 bases line up with TRBD2. The source was CD4+ T cells sorted from PBMCs, collected roughly 24 months after vaccination. The receptor comes from a man aged 45-69 years who received an inactivated influenza vaccine. The CDR3 region has the DNA TGTGCCAGCAGCTTGAGAAGCGGGAGGGCCGCGCAGTACTTC. This sequence encodes CASSLRSGRAAQYF. The full variable domain, its missing parts supplied by reference TRBV5-6 and TRBJ2-7, is DAGVTQSPTHLIKTRGQQVTLRCSPKSGHDTVSWYQQALGQGPQFIFQYYEEEERQRGNFPDRFSGHQFPNYSSELNVNALLLGDSALYLCASSLRSGRAAQYFGPGTRLTVT.